The 21 T cell receptor beta chains below come from one sample, sequenced in a study of PD-L1 blockade in urothelial cancer. TCRdb keeps only in-frame clones here, not all; method: immunoSEQ multiplex PCR. The table lists 50,000 or so clones, more than 80% of them singletons. The time point: pretreatment peripheral blood. The sequencing used PBMCs, collected around atezolizumab (anti-PD-L1) treatment. The receptors shown here come from a man aged 45-60 years with urothelial cancer.

This clone appeared once. This chain joins TRBV4-1 and TRBJ2-1; 9 bases line up with TRBD2. V was clipped by 0 bases and J by 4 bases; unmatched bases: 10. The length of the CDR3 is 18 residues. Germline loops: CDR1 MGHRA, CDR2 YSYEKL. This CDR3 is CASSQDNIAGASYNEQFF. The DNA for the CDR3 is TGCGCCAGCAGCCAAGATAATATAGCGGGGGCGTCGTACAATGAGCAGTTCTTC.

The CDR3 DNA reads TGTGCCAGCAGTGAGGCTAGATACAATGAGCAGTTCTTC. Encoded protein: CASSEARYNEQFF. J is TRBJ2-1 and V is TRBV2, with no clear D. Germline lookup yields CDR1 SNHLY and CDR2 FYNNEI. This CDR3 region has 13 residues. Trimming took 3 bases from V and 4 from J, leaving 7 bases between them.

This chain joins TRBV7-9 and TRBJ2-7; tentative D call: TRBD2 (6 bases). Looked up from germline, CDR1 is SEHNR and CDR2 is FQNEAQ (reference sequence). The V and J ends lost 1 base and 0 bases respectively, with 13 bases between them. This CDR3 is built from 16 residues. The CDR3 loop is CASSLVAVGSSYEQYF. CDR3 sequence (DNA): TGTGCCAGCAGCTTAGTAGCGGTCGGAAGCTCCTACGAGCAGTACTTC. Using reference TRBV7-9 and TRBJ2-7 for the parts outside the CDR3, the full variable domain is DTGVSQNPRHKITKRGQNVTFRCDPISEHNRLYWYRQTLGQGPEFLTYFQNEAQLEKSRLLSDRFSAERPKGSFSTLEIQRTEQGDSAMYLCASSLVAVGSSYEQYFGPGTRLTVT.

This clone was observed once. The genes are TRBV11-2 and TRBJ2-1; TRBD2 matches 9 bases. V lost 0 bases, J lost 2 bases, and 8 bases stayed unmatched. CDR1 is SGHAT, CDR2 FQNNGV, per germline. This CDR3 is 18 amino acids long. This chain's CDR3 is CASSLEAGGAPPYNEQFF. The CDR3 DNA reads TGTGCCAGCAGCTTAGAGGCGGGGGGGGCCCCCCCCTACAATGAGCAGTTCTTC. Full variable domain (remainder filled in from reference TRBV11-2 and TRBJ2-1): EAGVAQSPRYKIIEKRQSVAFWCNPISGHATLYWYQQILGQGPKLLIQFQNNGVVDDSQLPKDRFSAERLKGVDSTLKIQPAKLEDSAVYLCASSLEAGGAPPYNEQFFGPGTRLTVL.

The chain carries TRBV11-2 and TRBJ2-3, with 8 bases fitting TRBD2. Germline CDR1 SGHAT, CDR2 FQNNGV. CDR3 length: 15 residues. The V and J ends lost 6 bases and 7 bases, in that order; junction bases with no gene match: 12. The CDR3 protein is CASSRGLAPGYTQYF. CDR3 in DNA: TGTGCCAGCAGTCGAGGACTAGCCCCCGGTTATACGCAGTATTTT.

The rearrangement uses TRBV9 and TRBJ2-7; 8 nucleotides line up with TRBD2. CDR1 and CDR2 from the germline V gene are SGDLS and YYNGEE. The V segment lost 0 bases and the J segment 2 bases; nucleotides outside the gene matches: 7. This CDR3 spans 16 amino acids. The CDR3 is CASSVAAAGATYEQYF. The CDR3 DNA sequence: TGTGCCAGCAGCGTAGCGGCAGCGGGGGCAACCTACGAGCAGTACTTC. Using reference TRBV9 and TRBJ2-7 for the parts outside the CDR3, the full variable domain is DSGVTQTPKHLITATGQRVTLRCSPRSGDLSVYWYQQSLDQGLQFLIQYYNGEERAKGNILERFSAQQFPDLHSELNLSSLELGDSALYFCASSVAAAGATYEQYFGPGTRLTVT.

V usage is TRBV7-3 and J usage is TRBJ2-1; 16 bases fit TRBD2. The CDR3 spans 17 residues. The germline gives CDR1 SGHTA, CDR2 FQGTGA. The V gene end was trimmed by 1 base and the J gene end by 9 bases; junction bases not matched to a gene: 6. CDR3 bases: TGTGCCAGCAGCTTAATAGGGACTAGCGGGGGGGCCAGTGAGCAGTTCTTC. Amino acid sequence: CASSLIGTSGGASEQFF.

This clone has just one count. Mismatch with germline at one junction end may stem from a read error. The chain uses TRBV19 and TRBJ2-4, with TRBD2 matching 10 bases. CDR3 length: 16 residues. CDR1 is LNHDA and CDR2 is SQIVND in the germline V gene (reference sequence). The CDR3 loop is CASSIAGGLAKNIQYF. The CDR3 DNA sequence: TGTGCCAGTAGCATAGCGGGGGGTTTAGCCAAAAACATTCAGTACTTC.

This chain links TRBV9 with TRBJ2-1, with 9 nucleotides matching TRBD2. V trimming: 4 bases; J trimming: 5 bases; junction bases outside the gene matches: 7. Per germline, CDR1 SGDLS and CDR2 YYNGEE. This CDR3 is 15 amino acids long. CDR3 nucleotides: TGTGCCAGCAGCACACTAGCGGGCTTTAACAATGAGCAGTTCTTC. Its protein product is CASSTLAGFNNEQFF.

The rearrangement uses TRBV28 and TRBJ2-2; 8 positions match TRBD1. V dropped 2 bases and J dropped 5; count of bases not matched to a gene: 7. The germline CDR1 and CDR2 sequences are MDHEN and SYDVKM. The CDR3 length is 16 residues. CDR3 loop: CASSLGQGAWTGELFF. CDR3 bases: TGTGCCAGCAGTTTAGGCCAGGGGGCGTGGACCGGGGAGCTGTTTTTT.

This clone was seen a handful of times. The rearrangement joins TRBV5-8 to TRBJ2-7, with D uncertain. V was clipped by 3 bases and J by 3 bases, with 4 bases between them. Germline-derived CDR1 and CDR2 are SGHTS and YDEGEE. The CDR3 is made up of 11 amino acids. The DNA of the CDR3 is TGTGCCAGCAGCTCCAGCTACGAGCAGTACTTC. It encodes CASSSSYEQYF.

This chain links TRBV25-1 with TRBJ1-1; D gene unclear. This CDR3 comprises 11 residues. With 6 bases removed from V and 8 bases from J, the gap between germline ends came to 10 bases. Germline lookup yields CDR1 MGHDK and CDR2 SYGVNS. CDR3 sequence reads: CASSGGIEAFF. DNA of the CDR3: TGTGCCAGCAGCGGAGGGATAGAAGCTTTCTTT.

This chain uses TRBV6-5 with TRBJ2-7; 10 bases align to TRBD2. V lost 2 bases and J lost 6; bases outside the gene matches: 4. The CDR3 runs to 14 residues. Germline CDR1 MNHEY, CDR2 SVGAGI. The CDR3 nucleotides read TGTGCCAGCAGTTACCAGCGGGAGGGCCTCGAGCAGTACTTC. This translates into CASSYQREGLEQYF.

This chain joins TRBV6-1 and TRBJ2-7, with 7 bases identical to TRBD2. The CDR3 consists of 15 residues. From germline, CDR1 is MNHNS and CDR2 SASEGT. Trimming at V came to 5 bases and at J to 2 bases, leaving 9 bases not matched to a gene. In nucleotides, the CDR3 is TGTGCCAGCAGTCGCTCGGGGGGTCCCCCCTACGAGCAGTACTTC. Translation: CASSRSGGPPYEQYF.

V is TRBV6-5 and J is TRBJ2-4, with TRBD2 matching over 11 bases. V dropped 1 base and J dropped 8; count of bases not matched to a gene: 7. This CDR3 contains 16 residues. Germline loops: CDR1 MNHEY, CDR2 SVGAGI. The CDR3 DNA follows: TGTGCCAGCAGTTACTTTAGCGGGGGGGCCCGCGACATTCAGTACTTC. Protein sequence: CASSYFSGGARDIQYF.

This chain joins TRBV9 and TRBJ2-3; 9 positions match TRBD2. CDR1 is SGDLS, CDR2 YYNGEE, per germline. J gave up 4 bases and V 0 bases, and 9 bases lay outside the gene matches. The CDR3 runs 17 residues. CDR3 protein: CASSVAPPAGGADTQYF. The CDR3 DNA sequence: TGTGCCAGCAGCGTAGCGCCCCCAGCGGGGGGCGCAGATACGCAGTATTTT.

The genes are TRBV7-6 and TRBJ1-1, with TRBD1 matching over 8 bases. This CDR3 region has 18 residues. V dropped 2 bases and J dropped 1; count of bases not matched to a gene: 12. CDR1 is SGHVS and CDR2 is FNYEAQ in the germline V gene. Here the CDR3 DNA reads TGTGCCAGCAGCTTAAGGGGGCTAGGGGACAGGTCGAACACTGAAGCTTTCTTT. Amino acid sequence: CASSLRGLGDRSNTEAFF.

This rearrangement joins TRBV2 to TRBJ2-5, with 7 bases that match TRBD1. Germline CDR1 and CDR2: SNHLY and FYNNEI. The CDR3 runs to 21 residues. J lost 0 bases, V lost 5 bases, and 24 bases had no gene match. In DNA, the CDR3 is TGTGCCAGCAGTTTCCCCCACCGGGACAGAGAGCCACTCTTAGACCAAGAGACCCAGTACTTC. Protein: CASSFPHRDREPLLDQETQYF.

The CDR3 sequence is CASSLGTSGGISQETQYF. Here the CDR3 DNA reads TGCGCCAGCAGCTTGGGGACTAGCGGGGGGATCTCCCAAGAGACCCAGTACTTC. This chain joins TRBV5-1 and TRBJ2-5, with TRBD2 identical over 14 bases. CDR1 is SGHRS, CDR2 YFSETQ, per germline. There are 18 residues in the CDR3. V shed 0 bases and J 1 base; nucleotides not matched to a gene: 5. The whole variable domain, remainder taken from reference TRBV5-1 and TRBJ2-5, is KAGVTQTPRYLIKTRGQQVTLSCSPISGHRSVSWYQQTPGQGLQFLFEYFSETQRNKGNFPGRFSGRQFSNSRSEMNVSTLELGDSALYLCASSLGTSGGISQETQYFGPGTRLLVL.

The J gene is TRBJ2-4, the V gene TRBV13; 7 bases line up with TRBD1. The CDR3 runs to 14 residues. In germline, CDR1 is PRHDT, CDR2 FYEKMQ (reference sequence). The V segment lost 6 bases and the J segment 6 bases; nucleotides outside the gene matches: 8. CDR3 in amino acids: CASRYGDSANIQYF. The DNA for the CDR3 is TGTGCCAGCAGATACGGGGACAGCGCAAACATTCAGTACTTC.

The V gene is TRBV6-5, the J gene TRBJ1-3; 7 nucleotides line up with TRBD1. CDR1 and CDR2 from the germline V gene are MNHEY and SVGAGI. V gave up 2 bases and J gave up 0 bases; unmatched junction bases: 4. The CDR3 runs 16 residues. The CDR3, as DNA: TGTGCCAGCAGTTACGCCGGGACAGACTCTGGAAACACCATATATTTT. Encoded protein: CASSYAGTDSGNTIYF.